In this sample, the clone carrying this TCR beta chain turned up once. These data come from a study of blood T cells in healthy people across ages. The germline V gene encodes CDR1 SGHDT and CDR2 YYEEEE. This CDR3 has 14 amino acids. Next came a second PCR, run for 7 to 11 cycles, which used a sample-barcoded 5' primer along with a J-beta primer mix. TCRdb passed the 5' RACE reads through MiXCR, listing each CDR3 protein once. The repertoire has just under 900,000 distinct CDR3 sequences, more than 25% of them found once; the top ten carry roughly 17%. This chain links TRBV5-6 with TRBJ2-4; 9 bases are shared with TRBD1. TRBJ2-5 matches the DNA end more closely, so the J call is doubtful. The specimen sequenced was blood. The clonotype comes from an elderly woman in good health. The CDR3 coding sequence is TGTGCCAGCACCACAGGGGGCCTTCGGGAGACCCAGTACTTC. It encodes CASTTGGLRETQYF.